This T cell receptor beta chain stems from a study of beta chain features in type 1 diabetes. Points from the study as a whole: All four CD4+ subsets of Type 1 diabetes patients contained TCRB CDR3s that were moderately but significantly shorter.

The study reverse transcribed the entire isolated RNA, so it sequenced expressed TCRB transcripts. TCRdb's table, derived via immunoSEQ multiplex PCR, lists solely in-frame clones and lacks some. The sample carries 200,000 to 300,000 clones, roughly 11% recorded once. Regarding this clone: The antigen is unknown.

V lost 4 bases and J lost 0, with 11 bases in between. The germline CDR1 and CDR2 sequences are SGHNT and YYREEE (reference sequence). The CDR3 has 15 amino acids. This chain connects TRBV5-4 to TRBJ2-1; D perhaps matches TRBD1 (5 bases). Source material: naive CD4+ T cells from blood. This clonotype was obtained from a young man with type 1 diabetes. CDR3 region: CASSQDTSSYNEQFF. CDR3 nucleotides: TGTGCCAGCAGCCAGGACACGAGCTCCTACAATGAGCAGTTCTTC.